The present entry profiles one T cell receptor (beta chain) with its context. TCRdb's table, derived via immunoSEQ multiplex PCR, lists solely in-frame clones and lacks some. The table records around 30,000 clones, around 90% of them present only once. CDR3 size: 16 residues. Trimming removed 4 bases at V and 6 bases at J, with 17 bases between. Germline values: CDR1 SGHRS, CDR2 YFSETQ. This entry is derived from a study of control samples from healthy donors and cancer patients. The rearrangement uses TRBV5-1 and TRBJ1-6, with D possibly TRBD1 on 6 matching bases. The sequence derives from a man aged 45-60 years with lung cancer. The sequenced sample consisted of PBMCs. The DNA for the CDR3 is TGCGCCAGCAGCGATACCTCACAGGGAGGTAATTCACCCCTCCACTTT. Protein product: CASSDTSQGGNSPLHF.